This TCR beta chain was recovered during a study of CD8+ T cells in alopecia areata. Following RNA extraction, reverse transcription yielded cDNA that acted as the sequencing template. Sequencing was performed with immunoSEQ multiplex PCR; in TCRdb, only in-frame clones are kept and a portion is missing. The profile shows about 200,000 clones, under 80% of them singletons. Germline assignment: CDR1 SGHTA and CDR2 FQGNSA. Trimming removed 5 bases at V and 4 bases at J, with 11 bases between. The CDR3 contains 13 residues. Indicated treatment: oral pan-JAK inhibitor, 5-10 mg twice daily. The chain is built from TRBV7-2 and TRBJ1-2, with D possibly being TRBD1 (6 bases). Specimen: CD4+ T cells sorted from blood, collected between weeks 47 and 50, from a patient treated with tofacitinib. This TCR was sampled from a human donor with alopecia areata. The CDR3 bases are TGTGCCAGCAGCCGCTTACAGGGCTATGGCTACACCTTC. This sequence encodes CASSRLQGYGYTF.